These T cell receptor beta chains were read from a single sample in a study of blood T cell repertoires in COVID-19. Assay used: immunoSEQ multiplex PCR; TCRdb lists only in-frame clones, some missing. The table shows about 65,000 clones, with roughly 77% occurring only once. Sequenced input: peripheral blood. All receptors come from a man at least 80 years old with acute or convalescent COVID-19. CDR3s include the opening cysteine and the closing phenylalanine or tryptophan. A D gene is named only where the DNA matches it firmly. Not all rows give a size; the values are once, few, many and, for expanded clones, a class.

NA	TRBJ1-1	TRBV14	TRBD1	CASSQQTGGISEAFF	TGTGCCAGCAGTCAACAGACAGGGGGCATCTCTGAAGCTTTCTTT
NA	TRBJ2-5	TRBV3-1/TRBV3-2	NA	CASSPRGLQETQYF	TGTGCCAGCAGCCCCCGGGGACTCCAAGAGACCCAGTACTTC
once	TRBJ1-4	TRBV3-1/TRBV3-2	NA	CASSQEEQGEKLFF	TGTGCCAGCAGCCAAGAAGAACAGGGAGAAAAACTGTTTTTT
NA	TRBJ2-7	TRBV6-5	TRBD1	CASRDGQGARYEQYF	TGTGCCAGCAGGGACGGTCAGGGGGCGCGTTACGAGCAGTACTTC
NA	TRBJ2-2	TRBV9	TRBD2	CASSVVLAGGTGELFF	TGTGCCAGCAGCGTAGTACTAGCGGGGGGCACCGGGGAGCTGTTTTTT
NA	TRBJ1-2	TRBV2	NA	CASLTSTGSNYGYTF	TGTGCCAGCCTTACTTCGACAGGATCTAACTATGGCTACACCTTC
NA	TRBJ1-3	TRBV5-1	NA	CASSPGGRFSGNTIYF	TGCGCCAGCAGCCCCGGGGGTCGTTTCTCTGGAAACACCATATATTTT
NA	TRBJ1-2	TRBV3-1/TRBV3-2	NA	CASSQFRWGGSGYTF	TGTGCCAGCAGCCAATTCAGATGGGGCGGTAGTGGCTACACCTTC
NA	TRBJ2-3	TRBV7-3	TRBD1	CASSYGQGDTQYF	TGTGCCAGCAGCTACGGACAGGGAGACACGCAGTATTTT
once	TRBJ1-6	TRBV30	TRBD1	CAWNVNRGSPLHF	TGTGCCTGGAACGTTAACAGGGGCTCACCCCTCCACTTT
few	TRBJ2-5	TRBV5-5	NA	CASSKYGDMQETQYF	TGTGCCAGCAGCAAATACGGGGACATGCAAGAGACCCAGTACTTC
NA	TRBJ2-1	TRBV18	NA	CASSPTGLAFVDEQFF	TGTGCCAGCTCACCCACAGGGCTCGCGTTTGTAGATGAGCAGTTCTTC
few	TRBJ2-2	TRBV7-9	NA	CASRPQEVATGELFF	TGTGCCAGCAGGCCCCAGGAGGTGGCCACCGGGGAGCTGTTTTTT
NA	TRBJ2-5	TRBV7-7	NA	CASSKTGTPQETQYF	TGTGCTAGCAGCAAGACAGGTACCCCCCAAGAGACCCAGTACTTC
once	TRBJ1-6	TRBV5-1	NA	CASSLSAGWDSPLHF	TGCGCCAGCAGCTTGTCCGCAGGGTGGGATTCACCCCTCCACTTT
NA	TRBJ2-2	TRBV30	NA	CAWKNGNTGELFF	TGTGCCTGGAAGAACGGGAACACCGGGGAGCTGTTTTTT
NA	TRBJ2-1	TRBV19	NA	CASSRRGHYNEQFF	TGTGCCAGTAGTAGGCGGGGGCACTACAATGAGCAGTTCTTC
NA	TRBJ1-1	TRBV5-1	NA	CASSLRPNTEAFF	TGCGCCAGCAGCTTGCGTCCGAACACTGAAGCTTTCTTT
NA	TRBJ1-2	TRBV5-5	TRBD1	CASSLDRGVYGYTF	TGTGCCAGCAGCTTGGACAGGGGCGTCTATGGCTACACCTTC
NA	TRBJ1-1	TRBV6-2/TRBV6-3	NA	CASSPESRAFRAGDTEAFF	TGTGCCAGCAGTCCCGAATCCCGCGCGTTCAGGGCGGGGGACACTGAAGCTTTCTTT
NA	TRBJ2-4	TRBV5-1	NA	CASSPGTGTTDIQYF	TGCGCCAGCAGCCCAGGAACCGGGACAACCGACATTCAGTACTTC
once	TRBJ1-6	TRBV25-1	NA	CASSDHSTGRNSPLHF	TGTGCCAGCAGTGATCACTCGACAGGACGCAATTCACCCCTCCACTTT
NA	TRBJ1-1	TRBV5-4	TRBD1	CASNLRMGRGRVNTEAFF	TGTGCCAGCAATCTGCGTATGGGCAGGGGGCGAGTGAACACTGAAGCTTTCTTT
NA	TRBJ1-2	TRBV6-5	NA	CASGRADSGSYGYTF	TGTGCCAGCGGGAGGGCGGACAGTGGTTCTTATGGCTACACCTTC
NA	TRBJ1-4	TRBV2	TRBD1	CASSGYRGTNEKLFF	TGTGCCAGCAGTGGCTACAGGGGAACTAATGAAAAACTGTTTTTT